The 24 T cell receptor beta chains given below trace back to one sample, sequenced in a study of shared clonotypes between healthy human individuals. TCRdb's table, derived via immunoSEQ multiplex PCR, lists solely in-frame clones and lacks some. The repertoire holds about 1 million clones, with about 80% as singletons. The specimen sequenced was memory CD4+ T cells sorted from blood. Subset of the sample: CD45RA-negative fraction. The source is a man between 18 and 35 years old in good health.

The chain employs TRBV9 and TRBJ2-3, with 7 nucleotides matching TRBD1. CDR3 length equals 14 residues. Losses at the gene ends were 2 bases for V and 2 bases for J; bases not matched to a gene: 2. Germline V gene lookup returns CDR1 SGDLS and CDR2 YYNGEE. The CDR3 here is CASSVTGDTDTQYF. As DNA, the CDR3 is TGTGCCAGCAGCGTTACAGGGGACACAGATACGCAGTATTTT.

V usage is TRBV7-2 and J usage is TRBJ1-5, with 12 bases aligning to TRBD1. Unmatched junction bases numbered 8, after V lost 1 base and J lost 7 bases. The CDR3 spans 17 residues. The germline V gene encodes CDR1 SGHTA and CDR2 FQGNSA. CDR3 residues: CASSLGGTGGVRQPQHF. The DNA for the CDR3 is TGTGCCAGCAGCTTAGGTGGGACAGGGGGCGTTAGGCAGCCCCAGCATTTT.

The chain couples TRBV30 to TRBJ2-1; 8 bases line up with TRBD2. CDR1 and CDR2 (germline): GTSNPN, SVGIG (reference sequence). The V gene end was trimmed by 1 base and the J gene end by 7 bases; junction bases not matched to a gene: 6. The CDR3 is 14 amino acids. The CDR3 sequence: CAWSESGGRNEQFF. The CDR3 bases are TGTGCCTGGAGTGAGAGCGGGGGTCGGAATGAGCAGTTCTTC.

This chain uses TRBV11-1 with TRBJ1-4, with 7 bases identical to TRBD1. Germline lookup yields CDR1 SGHAT and CDR2 FQDESV (reference sequence). Unmatched junction bases numbered 9, after V lost 3 bases and J lost 8 bases. This CDR3 has 15 residues. The CDR3 nucleotides are TGTGCCAGCAGCTTGGGGGACAGATCGGAGGAAAAACTGTTTTTT. Residues: CASSLGDRSEEKLFF.

This clone has a handful of counts. The chain couples TRBV2 to TRBJ2-7, with 8 bases matching TRBD1. The J segment lost 6 bases and the V segment lost 5 bases, leaving 6 bases of the junction unmatched. Germline CDR1 reads SNHLY; CDR2 reads FYNNEI. CDR3 length: 13 amino acids. CDR3 in amino acids: CASSNDRGGEQYF. The DNA for the CDR3 is TGTGCCAGCAGTAATGACAGGGGTGGCGAGCAGTACTTC. Filled out from reference TRBV2 and TRBJ2-7, the complete variable domain reads EPEVTQTPSHQVTQMGQEVILRCVPISNHLYFYWYRQILGQKVEFLVSFYNNEISEKSEIFDDQFSVERPDGSNFTLKIRSTKLEDSAMYFCASSNDRGGEQYFGPGTRLTVT.

This CDR3 reads CASSSGPLTGELFF. The CDR3 bases are TGTGCCAGCAGCTCGGGACCACTCACCGGGGAGCTGTTTTTT. The J gene is TRBJ2-2, the V gene TRBV11-3; D may match TRBD1 or TRBD2 (5 bases each). V lost 4 bases to trimming and J lost 4 bases, with 10 bases between them. CDR3 length equals 14 residues. CDR1 is SGHNT and CDR2 is YENEEA in the germline V gene. Based on the CDR3 plus reference TRBV11-3 and TRBJ2-2, the full variable domain is EAGVVQSPRYKIIEKKQPVAFWCNPISGHNTLYWYLQNLGQGPELLIRYENEEAVDDSQLPKDRFSAERLKGVDSTLKIQPAELGDSAVYLCASSSGPLTGELFFGEGSRLTVL.

J is TRBJ1-6 and V is TRBV6-1, with a possible D match to TRBD1 (5 bases). This CDR3 is 15 amino acids long. Trimming cost V 6 bases and J 6 bases, with 15 bases left between them. CDR1 and CDR2 from the germline V gene are MNHNS and SASEGT. CDR3 in DNA: TGTGCCAGCAGGGACCCGGGGGGTTTTAATTCACCCCTCCACTTT. This codes for CASRDPGGFNSPLHF.

The rearrangement uses TRBV7-2 and TRBJ2-1, with 16 positions matching TRBD2. Trimming took 3 bases from V and 9 from J; bases not matched to a gene: 5. The CDR3 consists of 16 residues. CDR1 and CDR2 (germline): SGHTA, FQGNSA. This chain's CDR3 is CASSFAGLAGGLEQFF. The CDR3 bases are TGTGCCAGCAGCTTCGCGGGACTAGCGGGAGGGCTTGAGCAGTTCTTC. Drawing the rest from reference TRBV7-2 and TRBJ2-1, the complete variable domain is GAGVSQSPSNKVTEKGKDVELRCDPISGHTALYWYRQSLGQGLEFLIYFQGNSAPDKSGLPSDRFSAERTGGSVSTLTIQRTQQEDSAVYLCASSFAGLAGGLEQFFGPGTRLTVL.

This chain uses TRBV30 with TRBJ1-2; tentatively, D is TRBD1 (5 bases). Germline V gives CDR1 GTSNPN, CDR2 SVGIG (reference sequence). The CDR3 contains 13 residues. V lost 0 bases to trimming and J lost 4 bases, with 9 bases between them. The CDR3 DNA follows: TGTGCCTGGAGTGTCGCAGGGTCCTATGGCTACACCTTC. This codes for CAWSVAGSYGYTF.

This rearrangement joins TRBV6-6 to TRBJ1-6; D gene ambiguous. CDR3 length equals 16 residues. Trimming stripped 2 bases from V and 0 bases from J, with 8 bases between. Germline V gene lookup returns CDR1 MNHNY and CDR2 SVGAGI (reference sequence). The CDR3 spells CASSYGRSSYNSPLHF. In DNA form, the CDR3 reads TGTGCCAGCAGTTACGGAAGGAGCTCCTATAATTCACCCCTCCACTTT.

The rearrangement uses TRBV10-3 and TRBJ2-3, with a possible D match to TRBD2 (6 bases). Germline V gene data show CDR1 as ENHRY and CDR2 as SYGVKD. The CDR3 length is 17 residues. Trimming stripped 0 bases from V and 1 base from J, with 14 bases between. The CDR3 DNA reads as TGTGCCATCAGTGAGTCCCCCTTAGGCGGGGGCACAGATACGCAGTATTTT. Translating it yields CAISESPLGGGTDTQYF.

As for this clone: Within the sample, other DNA sequences also encode this same CDR3. This chain connects TRBV2 to TRBJ1-1; D is unclear. The V and J ends lost 6 bases and 1 base respectively, with 9 bases between them. Germline V gene data show CDR1 as SNHLY and CDR2 as FYNNEI. The CDR3 is 13 amino acids. The CDR3, as DNA: TGTGCCAGCAGCGTTACAGAGAACACTGAAGCTTTCTTT. This sequence encodes CASSVTENTEAFF.

V and J are TRBV30 and TRBJ2-1; D gene unclear. CDR1 is GTSNPN and CDR2 is SVGIG in the germline V gene (reference sequence). There are 13 residues in the CDR3. V shed 1 base and J shed 4 bases, with 8 bases lying between them. Here the CDR3 reads CAWSAVRYNEQFF. In DNA form, the CDR3 reads TGTGCCTGGAGTGCTGTGCGATACAATGAGCAGTTCTTC.

Concerning this clone itself: Being one base from a much bigger clone, this may be a read error. In DNA form, the CDR3 reads TGTGCCAGCAGCCGTGGACAGGGCACAGATACGCAGTATTTT. The encoded protein is CASSRGQGTDTQYF. J is TRBJ2-3 and V is TRBV6-5; 7 bases are shared with TRBD1. V was clipped by 6 bases and J by 1 base; unmatched bases: 4. Germline values: CDR1 MNHEY, CDR2 SVGAGI. The CDR3 sequence is 14 residues long.

The chain is built from TRBV30 and TRBJ2-7; D not certain. CDR1 GTSNPN and CDR2 SVGIG come from the germline V gene (reference sequence). This CDR3 spans 13 amino acids. Trimming stripped 2 bases from V and 7 bases from J, with 15 bases between. The CDR3 reads CAWSQSPLGEQYF. Here the CDR3 DNA reads TGTGCCTGGAGTCAAAGTCCTTTGGGGGAGCAGTACTTC. Looking up the rest from reference TRBV30 and TRBJ2-7 gives the full variable domain: SQTIHQWPATLVQPVGSPLSLECTVEGTSNPNLYWYRQAAGRGLQLLFYSVGIGQISSEVPQNLSASRPQDRQFILSSKKLLLSDSGFYLCAWSQSPLGEQYFGPGTRLTVT.

The chain combines TRBV10-3 with TRBJ2-7, with 7 bases matching TRBD1. The germline CDR1 and CDR2 sequences are ENHRY and SYGVKD. The V gene end was trimmed by 4 bases and the J gene end by 3 bases; junction bases not matched to a gene: 3. This CDR3 has 13 amino acids. The CDR3 bases are TGTGCCATCAGTGCGGACAGGTTCTACGAGCAGTACTTC. Its translation: CAISADRFYEQYF.

The rearrangement uses TRBV7-3 and TRBJ1-2; 12 nucleotides agree with TRBD1. Germline V gene sequence: CDR1 SGHTA, CDR2 FQGTGA. The CDR3 length is 20 residues. V shed 4 bases and J 2 bases; nucleotides not matched to a gene: 17. The CDR3 DNA sequence: TGTGCCAGCAGCTCAAAAACTAATTCCGGGACAGGGGGCCCCAACTATGGCTACACCTTC. It is translated as CASSSKTNSGTGGPNYGYTF.

The V gene is TRBV27, the J gene TRBJ1-2, with a weak D call TRBD1 (5 bases). The CDR3 is 15 amino acids. Between the trimmed V and J ends, which lost 0 bases and 2 bases, there was a span of 10 bases. Germline V gene data show CDR1 as MNHEY and CDR2 as SMNVEV (reference sequence). CDR3 loop: CASSLSQGFNYGYTF. CDR3 bases: TGTGCCAGCAGTTTATCGCAGGGTTTCAACTATGGCTACACCTTC.

In this sample, this clone turned up once. The chain combines TRBV4-1 with TRBJ2-1; TRBD2 agrees at 14 bases. The V gene's germline CDR1 is MGHRA and CDR2 YSYEKL. The CDR3 sequence is 13 residues long. Trimming took 8 bases from V and 9 from J; bases not matched to a gene: 3. The CDR3 sequence: CASSGLAGVEQFF. The CDR3 nucleotides are TGCGCCAGCTCGGGACTAGCGGGAGTTGAGCAGTTCTTC.

The chain has TRBV27 and TRBJ1-6, with 8 bases aligning to TRBD1. V lost 6 bases and J lost 8; bases outside the gene matches: 6. Per germline, CDR1 MNHEY and CDR2 SMNVEV (reference sequence). This CDR3 contains 14 residues. The CDR3 sequence is CASRSTGGDSPLHF. CDR3 sequence (DNA): TGTGCCAGCAGGTCTACAGGGGGGGATTCACCCCTCCACTTT.

V and J are TRBV27 and TRBJ2-7, with D unresolved. The germline V gene encodes CDR1 MNHEY and CDR2 SMNVEV (reference sequence). V was shortened by 4 bases and J by 5 bases, with 12 bases between the two germline ends. This CDR3 is 13 amino acids long. The CDR3: CASSSGRRNEQYF. The CDR3 nucleotides read TGTGCCAGCAGTTCCGGGCGGCGGAACGAGCAGTACTTC.

The chain carries TRBV5-4 and TRBJ1-4, with TRBD1 matching 10 bases. This CDR3 region has 16 residues. V was pared by 4 bases and J by 0 bases, with 3 bases of the junction left unmatched. Germline CDR1 SGHNT, CDR2 YYREEE (reference sequence). The CDR3 region is CASSVTGGSTNEKLFF. The CDR3 region has the DNA TGTGCCAGCAGCGTGACAGGGGGCTCAACTAATGAAAAACTGTTTTTT.

The chain links TRBV28 to TRBJ2-7; 10 positions match TRBD1. Trimming at V came to 4 bases and at J to 2 bases, leaving 8 bases not matched to a gene. This CDR3 is built from 16 residues. Germline loops: CDR1 MDHEN, CDR2 SYDVKM. CDR3 nucleotides: TGTGCCAGCAGTTCGACCCCCGGGACAGGGGCCTACGAGCAGTACTTC. This encodes CASSSTPGTGAYEQYF.

The chain is built from TRBV30 and TRBJ1-5; D uncertain. This CDR3 has 14 amino acids. Trimming took 2 bases from V and 0 from J, leaving 8 bases between them. Per the germline V gene, CDR1 is GTSNPN and CDR2 is SVGIG (reference sequence). In DNA, the CDR3 is TGTGCCTGGAGTTCGCAGAATAGCAATCAGCCCCAGCATTTT. Protein product: CAWSSQNSNQPQHF.